The clone carrying this TCR beta chain showed up many times. V was trimmed by 0 bases and J by 5 bases, leaving 10 bases between them. Looked up from germline, CDR1 is SEHNR and CDR2 is FQNEAQ (reference sequence). CDR3 length equals 14 residues. Via MiXCR, TCRdb re-called the RT-PCR reads, giving one row per CDR3 protein. The table has fewer than 25,000 distinct CDR3 sequences, about 5% seen once. This specimen belongs to a study of patients and donors after allogeneic stem cell transplantation. The TCR was taken from a human donor who was either an allogeneic HSCT recipient or a stem cell or donor lymphocyte infusion donor (not recorded which). It is not recorded whose cells these are; they may come from a transplant donor. The source material was blood, either unsorted or a sorted T cell fraction (not recorded which). V and J are TRBV7-9 and TRBJ1-2, with D maybe TRBD1 (5 bases). The CDR3 sequence: CASSLAGGEYGYTF. CDR3 coding DNA: TGTGCCAGCAGCTTAGCGGGAGGGGAGTATGGCTACACCTTC. Full variable domain (missing parts from reference TRBV7-9 and TRBJ1-2): DTGVSQNPRHKITKRGQNVTFRCDPISEHNRLYWYRQTLGQGPEFLTYFQNEAQLEKSRLLSDRFSAERPKGSFSTLEIQRTEQGDSAMYLCASSLAGGEYGYTFGSGTRLTVV.